This passage covers 10 T cell receptor beta chains from one sample sequenced in a study of tumor and adjacent non-tumor tissue in lung cancer. No cell sorting was done before RNA was extracted from the tissue. This non-tumor lung sample came from over 3 cm beyond the tumor edge. A modified ARM-PCR protocol with three rounds of nested PCR amplified TCRbeta. TCRdb re-analysed the multiplex PCR reads in MiXCR, keeping a single row per CDR3 protein. The sample contains 100,000 or so distinct CDR3 sequences, 50% to 70% of which appear only once. The specimen was distant non-tumor lung tissue. These receptors all stem from a man aged 25 to 40 with non-small cell lung cancer.

About this clonotype: At one boundary the junction diverges from the germline segment, which might be a read error. The chain carries TRBV11-2 and TRBJ2-5, with 11 bases that match TRBD2. The CDR3 is 17 amino acids. Germline assignment: CDR1 SGHAT and CDR2 FQNNGV. The CDR3 loop is CASSFLSLAGGRETQNF. CDR3 sequence (DNA): TGTGCCAGCAGCTTTCTAAGCCTAGCGGGGGGTAGAGAGACCCAGAACTTC.

Note on this clonotype: A junction end diverges from the germline sequence, so it may reflect a read error. The chain recombines TRBV7-2 with TRBJ2-7, with 7 bases lining up with TRBD2. From germline, CDR1 is SGHTA and CDR2 FQGNSA. CDR3 length equals 15 residues. In DNA form, the CDR3 reads TGTGCCAGCAGCTTATCCGCTAGCGGCCACTACGAGCAATATTTC. Translation: CASSLSASGHYEQYF.

In this sample, this clonotype turned up a few times. The junction departs from the called germline gene at one end, perhaps through a read error. The chain joins TRBV11-2 to TRBJ1-1; D is possibly TRBD1 (5 bases). Germline loops: CDR1 SGHAT, CDR2 FQNNGV. The CDR3 is 15 amino acids. CDR3 amino acids: CASSHGTGPYTGAFF. CDR3 bases: TGTGCCAGCAGCCACGGTACAGGACCATACACTGGAGCTTTCTTT.

This clonotype was counted once. Given the absence of the conserved phenylalanine or tryptophan at the CDR3 end, a read error is likely. This chain uses TRBV29-1 with TRBJ1-2; 8 nucleotides match TRBD1. CDR1 and CDR2 from the germline V gene are SQVTM and ANQGSEA. After removal of 7 bases from V and 8 bases from J, the junction contained 15 bases not matched to a gene. The CDR3 has 14 amino acids. In DNA, the CDR3 is TGCAGCGCTCCCGACAGGGGAGAATTATGGGGCTACACCCTC. As protein: CSAPDRGELWGYTL.

Concerning this clonotype itself: One base away lies a much larger clone, so this may be a sequencing read error. This CDR3 is missing its conserved last phenylalanine or tryptophan, likely due to a read error. This chain links TRBV11-1 with TRBJ2-7; 9 bases agree with TRBD1. Looked up from germline, CDR1 is SGHAT and CDR2 is FQDESV (reference sequence). J lost 3 bases, V lost 2 bases, and 5 bases had no gene match. This CDR3 region has 15 residues. The DNA for the CDR3 is TGTGCCAGCAGCTTACCGGGGACAGGGTTCTACGAGCAGTACTTA. This translates into CASSLPGTGFYEQYL.

Worth noting for this clonotype: Likely a read error: the CDR3 ends without its conserved phenylalanine or tryptophan. V usage is TRBV2 and J usage is TRBJ2-1; unclear D gene. Germline CDR1 and CDR2: SNHLY and FYNNEI. CDR3 length: 13 amino acids. V was shortened by 7 bases and J by 4 bases, with 11 bases between the two germline ends. The CDR3 sequence is CASTGDGYNEQFI. CDR3 nucleotide sequence: TGTGCCAGCACAGGAGATGGGTACAATGAGCAGTTCATC.

This sequence joins TRBV20-1 and TRBJ1-3, with D unresolved. Germline V gives CDR1 DFQATT, CDR2 SNEGSKA (reference sequence). The CDR3 is 13 amino acids. V was trimmed by 5 bases and J by 2 bases, leaving 10 bases between them. In nucleotides, the CDR3 is TGCAGTGCTTATCAACAGACTGGAAACACCATATATTTT. Encoded protein: CSAYQQTGNTIYF.

This clonotype was seen a handful of times. The chain couples TRBV6-2 or TRBV6-3 to TRBJ2-5, with D possibly matching TRBD2 (5 bases). This CDR3 comprises 14 residues. Per germline, CDR1 MNHEY and CDR2 SVGEGT. Trimming removed 6 bases at V and 1 base at J, with 12 bases between. The CDR3 nucleotides read TGTGCCAGCAGCCCCGGGGAGCCCCAAGAGACCCAGTACTTC. This translates into CASSPGEPQETQYF.

V usage is TRBV20-1 and J usage is TRBJ2-7; TRBD2 aligns across 7 bases. The CDR3 runs 13 residues. Germline values: CDR1 DFQATT, CDR2 SNEGSKA (reference sequence). V dropped 7 bases and J dropped 7; count of bases not matched to a gene: 13. DNA for the CDR3: TGCAGTGTGAGACTAGCAGGATCAAGGGAGCAGTACTTC. It translates to CSVRLAGSREQYF.

The V and J genes are TRBV11-2 and TRBJ2-3; D not certain. This CDR3 is built from 11 residues. CDR1 and CDR2 from the germline V gene are SGHAT and FQNNGV. Trimming pared 3 bases from V and 5 bases from J, leaving 3 bases between. The CDR3 nucleotides read TGTGCCAGCAGCTTCGGAGATACGCAGTATTTT. It yields the protein CASSFGDTQYF. Using reference TRBV11-2 and TRBJ2-3 for the parts outside the CDR3, the full variable domain is EAGVAQSPRYKIIEKRQSVAFWCNPISGHATLYWYQQILGQGPKLLIQFQNNGVVDDSQLPKDRFSAERLKGVDSTLKIQPAKLEDSAVYLCASSFGDTQYFGPGTRLTVL.